The 12 T cell receptor beta chains presented below share a single source sample, sequenced in a study of lymphopenia after photon versus proton radiotherapy (dated by TCRdb to 2018 to 2020). The method behind the library was the immunoSEQ multiplex PCR assay. Here the immuneACCESS table is served through TCRdb, limited to in-frame sequences with V and J called. Missing clones are a known gap in these copies; in checked studies unresolved V genes cover under half, and the rest lacks a known reason. This sample comprises about 24,000 clones, 82% of them detected only once. The ten largest clones capture less than 25% of the sample. The material sequenced was peripheral blood, taken from a patient treated with proton-based radiotherapy. These receptors were taken from a woman in her 70s with pancreatic cancer.

The chain has TRBV20-1 and TRBJ2-7, with no clear D. Germline V gene lookup returns CDR1 DFQATT and CDR2 SNEGSKA (reference sequence). The CDR3 spans 11 residues. As DNA, the CDR3 is TGCAGCGCCGGGCCCTCCTACGAGCAGTACTTC. The encoded protein is CSAGPSYEQYF.

The chain employs TRBV6-6 and TRBJ2-5; maybe TRBD2 (5 bases). The germline CDR1 and CDR2 sequences are MNHNY and SVGAGI (reference sequence). Trimming took off 2 bases at V and 5 bases at J, with 12 bases between the two ends. The CDR3 has 14 amino acids. CDR3 in amino acids: CASSYPSLSETQYF. Written as DNA, the CDR3 is TGTGCCAGCAGTTACCCTAGCTTATCTGAGACCCAGTACTTC.

DNA for the CDR3: TGTGCCAGCTCACCACGACAGGGGGTCTACGAGCAGTACTTC. Protein sequence: CASSPRQGVYEQYF. This chain uses TRBV18 with TRBJ2-7; 9 bases line up with TRBD1. The CDR3 has 14 amino acids. The V and J ends lost 1 base and 3 bases, in that order; junction bases with no gene match: 1. The germline gives CDR1 KGHSH, CDR2 LQKENI.

The chain recombines TRBV4-1 with TRBJ2-3, with D hard to call. The V end lost 0 bases, the J end lost 6 bases, and 13 bases lay between the germline ends. CDR3 size: 15 residues. Germline V gene data show CDR1 as MGHRA and CDR2 as YSYEKL. The CDR3 protein is CASSQDRVAGDTQYF. In nucleotides, the CDR3 is TGCGCCAGCAGCCAAGATCGGGTGGCAGGTGATACGCAGTATTTT.

This clone is categorized as medium-sized. The J gene is TRBJ2-2, the V gene TRBV7-9; D call uncertain. V dropped 1 base and J dropped 5 bases, with 8 bases sitting between them. Germline CDR1 and CDR2: SEHNR and FQNEAQ (reference sequence). There are 14 residues in the CDR3. The CDR3 bases are TGTGCCAGCAGCTTAGGGGTGGAAACCGGGGAGCTGTTTTTT. Its protein is CASSLGVETGELFF.

In regard to this clone: Different DNA sequences within this sample yield the same CDR3. V and J are TRBV5-1 and TRBJ2-7; perhaps TRBD2 as D (6 bases). V gave up 5 bases and J gave up 5 bases, with 8 bases separating them. CDR1 and CDR2 (germline): SGHRS, YFSETQ. The CDR3 has 11 residues. The CDR3 DNA is TGCGCCAGCAGGGGGGGAGACGAGCAGTACTTC. This encodes CASRGGDEQYF.

V is TRBV6-1 and J is TRBJ2-7, with TRBD2 as a possible D gene (6 bases). With 6 bases removed from V and 3 bases from J, the gap between germline ends came to 12 bases. Per germline, CDR1 MNHNS and CDR2 SASEGT. The CDR3 sequence is 13 residues long. The CDR3 region is CASSVEEGYEQYF. In nucleotides, the CDR3 is TGTGCCAGCAGCGTTGAGGAGGGCTACGAGCAGTACTTC.

This chain links TRBV7-3 with TRBJ2-6; no reliable D call. CDR1 and CDR2 from the germline V gene are SGHTA and FQGTGA. The CDR3 has 18 residues. Trimming left V 5 bases short and J 14 bases short, with 31 bases between. The CDR3 loop is CASSEIGDAYKSGQLLTF. The CDR3 nucleotides read TGTGCCAGCAGCGAAATCGGAGACGCTTACAAATCGGGCCAACTCCTGACTTTC.

The genes are TRBV7-2 and TRBJ1-2; the D gene is possibly TRBD1 (5 bases). V gave up 1 base and J gave up 2 bases, with 8 bases separating them. The germline V gene encodes CDR1 SGHTA and CDR2 FQGNSA. The CDR3 runs to 14 residues. Here the CDR3 DNA reads TGTGCCAGCAGCTTAGGGCAGGGAAACTATGGCTACACCTTC. Translation: CASSLGQGNYGYTF. Full variable domain (rest looked up from reference TRBV7-2 and TRBJ1-2): GAGVSQSPSNKVTEKGKDVELRCDPISGHTALYWYRQSLGQGLEFLIYFQGNSAPDKSGLPSDRFSAERTGGSVSTLTIQRTQQEDSAVYLCASSLGQGNYGYTFGSGTRLTVV.

This clone was detected a few times. The chain carries TRBV7-9 and TRBJ1-4, with a possible D match to TRBD1 (6 bases). V was shortened by 5 bases and J by 3 bases, with 10 bases between the two germline ends. The CDR3 contains 14 residues. Germline V lookup: CDR1 SEHNR, CDR2 FQNEAQ (reference sequence). The CDR3 region is CASSVGAANEKLFF. Written as DNA, the CDR3 is TGTGCCAGCAGCGTGGGGGCAGCTAATGAAAAACTGTTTTTT.

The chain joins TRBV5-1 to TRBJ2-3, with TRBD2 identical over 8 bases. Germline-derived CDR1 and CDR2 are SGHRS and YFSETQ. With V trimmed by 2 bases and J by 1 base, 6 bases remained unmatched. This CDR3 region has 16 residues. The CDR3 is CASSLQRESGTDTQYF. CDR3 coding DNA: TGCGCCAGCAGCTTACAGCGGGAGAGTGGCACAGATACGCAGTATTTT.

The chain couples TRBV7-3 to TRBJ2-1; 8 bases fit TRBD2. With V trimmed by 1 base and J by 3 bases, 2 bases remained unmatched. Germline CDR1 is SGHTA and CDR2 is FQGTGA. The CDR3 contains 15 residues. The DNA for the CDR3 is TGTGCCAGCAGCTTAAGCGGGACTAGCTACAATGAGCAGTTCTTC. Its protein product is CASSLSGTSYNEQFF. The full variable domain, completed using reference TRBV7-3 and TRBJ2-1, is GAGVSQTPSNKVTEKGKYVELRCDPISGHTALYWYRQSLGQGPEFLIYFQGTGAADDSGLPNDRFFAVRPEGSVSTLKIQRTERGDSAVYLCASSLSGTSYNEQFFGPGTRLTVL.